Listed below are T cell receptor beta chains from one sample, sequenced in a study of blood T cell repertoires in COVID-19. The method was immunoSEQ multiplex PCR; TCRdb's version includes in-frame clones alone and lacks a portion of them. The sample lists a few hundred thousand clones, 90% occurring once. Sequences were obtained from peripheral blood. All receptors come from an older woman with COVID-19, enrolled during active disease. Each CDR3 is given with its conserved first and last residue. The D gene is left open where the match is weak. Clone sizes are given selectively: once, few, many, or a class where the clone is expanded.

d_call j_call clone_size v_call cdr3_aa cdr3_nt
TRBD2 TRBJ2-7 few TRBV6-2/TRBV6-3 CASSFTGTSGEQYF TGTGCCAGCAGTTTCACCGGGACTAGCGGCGAGCAGTACTTC
. TRBJ2-5 . TRBV13 CASSPNPGSGKRETQYF TGTGCCAGCAGCCCTAACCCAGGGTCGGGCAAGAGGGAGACCCAGTACTTC
. TRBJ2-7 . TRBV12-3/TRBV12-4 CASSMAEGAEQYF TGTGCCAGCAGTATGGCGGAGGGTGCCGAGCAGTACTTC
. TRBJ2-5 . TRBV29-1 CSVGRGLETQYF TGCAGCGTTGGGAGAGGGTTGGAGACCCAGTACTTC
. TRBJ2-1 . TRBV29-1 CSSSPPGSSYNEQFF TGCAGCTCCTCTCCGCCCGGGTCTTCCTACAATGAGCAGTTCTTC
. TRBJ2-1 . TRBV5-4 CASSFGVEQFF TGTGCCAGCAGCTTCGGAGTTGAGCAGTTCTTC
. TRBJ2-7 . TRBV3-1/TRBV3-2 CASSQDWKRSSYEQYF TGTGCCAGCAGCCAAGATTGGAAGCGGAGCTCCTACGAGCAGTACTTC
TRBD1 TRBJ1-2 . TRBV30 CAWSGDRSNYGYTF TGTGCCTGGAGTGGGGACAGAAGTAACTATGGCTACACCTTC
. TRBJ2-6 . TRBV6-2/TRBV6-3 CASSYSTGFSGANVLTF TGTGCCAGCAGTTACAGCACAGGGTTCTCTGGGGCCAACGTCCTGACTTTC
. TRBJ1-2 . TRBV3-1/TRBV3-2 CASSTTTWGGLRGYTF TGTGCCAGCAGCACTACTACGTGGGGGGGGTTGCGTGGCTACACCTTC
. TRBJ2-6 . TRBV2 CASSLRSSGANVLTF TGTGCCAGCAGCTTACGGAGCTCTGGGGCCAACGTCCTGACTTTC
. TRBJ2-7 . TRBV27 CASSLLAGVPTYEQYF TGTGCCAGCAGTTTATTGGCCGGGGTCCCTACCTACGAGCAGTACTTC
TRBD1 TRBJ1-1 . TRBV7-2 CASSPGQGMNTEAFF TGTGCCAGCAGCCCTGGACAGGGAATGAACACTGAAGCTTTCTTT
TRBD1 TRBJ2-7 . TRBV19 CASSRDRGSYEQYF TGTGCCAGTAGCAGAGACAGGGGCTCCTACGAGCAGTACTTC
TRBD2 TRBJ2-1 . TRBV19 CASSSSGPDEQFF TGTGCCAGTAGTTCTAGCGGGCCCGATGAGCAGTTCTTC
. TRBJ2-6 . TRBV6-5 CASRAGLTGANVLTF TGTGCCAGCAGGGCAGGGCTAACTGGGGCCAACGTCCTGACTTTC
. TRBJ1-5 . TRBV6-5 CASSFRGGQPQHF TGTGCCAGCAGTTTCAGGGGCGGACAGCCCCAGCATTTT
. TRBJ1-6 . TRBV27 CASSLRGSGSPLHF TGTGCCAGCAGTTTACGAGGGAGCGGTTCACCCCTCCACTTT
. TRBJ2-1 . TRBV7-2 CATQSESLSYNEQFF TGTGCCACCCAGTCCGAATCCCTCTCCTACAATGAGCAGTTCTTC
. TRBJ1-1 once TRBV6-5 CASSYGRINTEAFF TGTGCCAGCAGTTACGGCAGGATAAACACTGAAGCTTTCTTT
. TRBJ1-5 once TRBV7-9 CASSLNRFEPQHF TGTGCCAGCAGCTTGAACAGGTTTGAGCCCCAGCATTTT
TRBD2 TRBJ2-2 . TRBV5-1 CASSVRFTSGGAQELFF TGCGCCAGCAGCGTTCGTTTTACTAGCGGGGGGGCTCAAGAGCTGTTTTTT
TRBD1 TRBJ1-2 few TRBV27 CATQGRGGYTF TGTGCCACACAGGGGCGGGGTGGCTACACCTTC